The next 7 T cell receptor beta chains were all read from a single sample in a study of blood T cell repertoires in COVID-19. Libraries were prepared by immunoSEQ multiplex PCR; TCRdb keeps only in-frame clonotypes and omits some of them. The sample lists about 140,000 clones, around 90% occurring once. The sequencing input was peripheral blood. These receptors were taken from a woman aged 55-75 years with acute or convalescent COVID-19.

This clone was seen more than once but under ten times. J is TRBJ2-7 and V is TRBV13; TRBD1 agrees at 10 bases. Germline-derived CDR1 and CDR2 are PRHDT and FYEKMQ (reference sequence). Germline trimming cut 0 bases from V and 2 bases from J; bases unmatched to any gene: 1. This CDR3 comprises 15 residues. The CDR3 DNA reads as TGTGCCAGCAGCTTAGGCGGGACAGGGGCCTACGAGCAGTACTTC. Translated: CASSLGGTGAYEQYF.

Details on this clone: Other DNA sequences of this sample code for an identical CDR3. V is TRBV11-2 and J is TRBJ2-7; 8 bases fit TRBD1. This CDR3 spans 14 amino acids. CDR1 is SGHAT and CDR2 is FQNNGV in the germline V gene. The junction had 4 bases not matched to a gene; V was cut back by 5 bases and J by 1 base. CDR3 coding DNA: TGTGCCAGCAGCCCCGGGACAGGTTCCTACGAGCAGTACTTC. Translating it yields CASSPGTGSYEQYF.

This clone was detected only once. The genes are TRBV9 and TRBJ1-6; D is unclear. V shed 0 bases and J shed 0 bases, with 7 bases lying between them. Germline lookup yields CDR1 SGDLS and CDR2 YYNGEE. The CDR3 sequence is 16 residues long. The CDR3 region is CASSVDSSSYNSPLHF. The CDR3 DNA sequence: TGTGCCAGCAGCGTAGACAGCAGCTCCTATAATTCACCCCTCCACTTT.

Of note for this clone: The identical CDR3 is also encoded by other nucleotide sequences in the sample. This sequence joins TRBV5-1 and TRBJ1-1; 8 bases match TRBD1. The CDR3 is 14 amino acids. Trimming took 0 bases from V and 4 from J; bases not matched to a gene: 2. Per the germline V gene, CDR1 is SGHRS and CDR2 is YFSETQ. CDR3 sequence (DNA): TGCGCCAGCAGCTTGGGACAGGGGAGCACTGAAGCTTTCTTT. Encoded protein: CASSLGQGSTEAFF. Looking up the rest from reference TRBV5-1 and TRBJ1-1 gives the full variable domain: KAGVTQTPRYLIKTRGQQVTLSCSPISGHRSVSWYQQTPGQGLQFLFEYFSETQRNKGNFPGRFSGRQFSNSRSEMNVSTLELGDSALYLCASSLGQGSTEAFFGQGTRLTVV.

The chain joins TRBV6-6 to TRBJ2-5; 8 bases agree with TRBD1. Per germline, CDR1 MNHNY and CDR2 SVGAGI (reference sequence). Unmatched junction bases numbered 10, after V lost 6 bases and J lost 4 bases. This CDR3 is 15 amino acids long. CDR3: CASSRTQQGVETQYF. In DNA, the CDR3 is TGTGCCAGCAGCCGAACTCAACAGGGGGTAGAGACCCAGTACTTC.

The rearrangement joins TRBV6-5 to TRBJ2-7; perhaps TRBD1 as D (5 bases). The V end was cut by 6 bases, the J end by 6 bases, with 15 bases between. CDR1 MNHEY and CDR2 SVGAGI come from the germline V gene. This CDR3 spans 13 amino acids. CDR3 region: CASRRGQFGEQYF. In nucleotides, the CDR3 is TGTGCCAGCAGACGTGGACAATTTGGCGAGCAGTACTTC.

The chain joins TRBV6-2 or TRBV6-3 to TRBJ1-6; D uncertain. The CDR3 covers 13 residues. CDR1 and CDR2 (germline): MNHEY, SVGEGT. V shed 0 bases and J shed 10 bases, with 7 bases lying between them. The CDR3 region is CASSYSGVSPLHF. DNA of the CDR3: TGTGCCAGCAGTTACTCCGGGGTGTCACCCCTCCACTTT.